One and the same sample provided the 6 T cell receptor beta chains below, sequenced in a study of blood T cells in healthy people across ages. A second PCR of 7 to 11 cycles used a sample-barcoded 5' primer and a J-beta primer mix. TCRdb reprocessed the 5' RACE reads via MiXCR and lists one record per CDR3 protein. The table shows 1.4 million to 1.5 million distinct CDR3 sequences, with approximately 38% occurring only once. Sequencing was done on a sample of blood. Receptors were obtained from a woman between 18 and 29 years old in good health.

This chain uses TRBV7-9 with TRBJ2-1; tentatively, D is TRBD1 or TRBD2 (5 bases each). Judging by the DNA end, TRBJ2-7 fits better; the J call may be wrong. Germline V gene data show CDR1 as SEHNR and CDR2 as FQNEAQ (reference sequence). The CDR3 contains 17 residues. CDR3 residues: CASSTSILGASYNEQYF. CDR3 nucleotide sequence: TGTGCCAGCAGCACATCAATCCTCGGGGCGTCCTACAATGAGCAGTACTTC.

As concerns this clonotype: This may arise from a read error, as a much more abundant clone is one base away. CDR3 sequence reads: CASSEGPLRSGQYF. The CDR3, as DNA: TGTGCCAGCAGTGAGGGACCGCTCCGGAGTGGGCAGTACTTC. The V call is TRBV10-3, the J call TRBJ2-4; D may match TRBD1 or TRBD2 (5 bases each). This CDR3 region has 14 residues. Germline CDR1 ENHRY, CDR2 SYGVKD.

J is TRBJ2-1 and V is TRBV6-1; D gene unclear. The CDR3 extends over 13 amino acids. The V and J ends lost 2 bases and 8 bases respectively, with 10 bases between them. The germline V gene encodes CDR1 MNHNS and CDR2 SASEGT. In DNA, the CDR3 is TGTGCCAGCAGTGAAACGTACTCCGATGAGCAGTTCTTC. Its protein is CASSETYSDEQFF.

The chain links TRBV2 to TRBJ1-6; D uncertain. Germline lookup yields CDR1 SNHLY and CDR2 FYNNEI. Trimming removed 1 base at V and 5 bases at J, with 6 bases between. This CDR3 has 14 residues. The CDR3, as DNA: TGTGCCAGCAGTGAAGATGGGAATAATTCACCCCTCCACTTT. Translation gives CASSEDGNNSPLHF.

This clonotype was found a few times. CDR3 sequence reads: CASSRTREMTYEQYF. The CDR3 bases are TGCGCCAGCAGCCGGACCCGGGAAATGACCTACGAGCAGTACTTC. The rearrangement uses TRBV4-1 and TRBJ2-7, with D tentatively TRBD2 (5 bases). Germline V gives CDR1 MGHRA, CDR2 YSYEKL. The V and J ends lost 4 bases and 2 bases respectively, with 15 bases between them. The CDR3 has 15 residues.

In its sample, this clonotype was seen once. The chain combines TRBV10-3 with TRBJ2-1; the match to TRBD2 covers 8 bases. CDR3 length: 17 amino acids. V lost 4 bases to trimming and J lost 0 bases; unmatched junction nucleotides: 8. Per the germline V gene, CDR1 is ENHRY and CDR2 is SYGVKD. DNA for the CDR3: TGTGCCATCAGTGCCGGTGGCGGGAGGAGCTCCTACAATGAGCAGTTCTTC. Protein product: CAISAGGGRSSYNEQFF.